This T cell receptor beta chain is drawn from a study of untreated major depressive disorder. Study results and caveats: CD4+ T cells from depressed patients used TRBV05-01 (Vbeta 5.1) more often than controls.

V was pared by 0 bases and J by 2 bases, with 7 bases of the junction left unmatched. Per germline, CDR1 LGHNA and CDR2 YSLEER. The CDR3 is 16 residues long. Clones were sequenced by immunoSEQ multiplex PCR, and TCRdb holds only the in-frame ones, with some missing. The sample has roughly 25,000 clones; roughly nine tenths are singletons. With regard to this clone: Antigen unknown.

Patient depression severity was moderate to severe. Thawed PBMCs underwent magnetic negative selection for CD4+ T cells. The chain is built from TRBV4-3 and TRBJ2-7; 7 bases are a match to TRBD2. Sample: CD4+ T cells from PBMCs. This receptor was obtained from a woman under 40 with major depressive disorder. The CDR3 sequence: CASSQDPGLGPYEQYF. CDR3 sequence (DNA): TGCGCCAGCAGCCAAGATCCCGGACTAGGACCCTACGAGCAGTACTTC.